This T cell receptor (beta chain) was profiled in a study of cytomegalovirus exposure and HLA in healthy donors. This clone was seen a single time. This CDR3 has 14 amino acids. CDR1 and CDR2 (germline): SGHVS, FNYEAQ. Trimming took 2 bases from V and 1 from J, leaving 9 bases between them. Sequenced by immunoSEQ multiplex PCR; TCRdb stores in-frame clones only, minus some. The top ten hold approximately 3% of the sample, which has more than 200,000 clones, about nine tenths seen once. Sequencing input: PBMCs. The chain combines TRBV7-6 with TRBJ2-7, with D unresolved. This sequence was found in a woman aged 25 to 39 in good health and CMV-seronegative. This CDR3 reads CASSLFSRSYEQYF. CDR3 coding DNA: TGTGCCAGCAGCTTATTTTCGCGGTCCTACGAGCAGTACTTC. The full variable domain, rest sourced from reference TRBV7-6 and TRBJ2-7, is GAGVSQSPRYKVTKRGQDVALRCDPISGHVSLYWYRQALGQGPEFLTYFNYEAQQDKSGLPNDRFSAERPEGSISTLTIQRTEQRDSAMYRCASSLFSRSYEQYFGPGTRLTVT.